This entry concerns a single T cell receptor beta chain. Its antigen remains unidentified. Produced via immunoSEQ multiplex PCR; TCRdb's table is partial and in-frame only. The sample shows 140,000 or so clones, approximately 91% of them seen only once. The data were obtained in a study of cytomegalovirus exposure and HLA in healthy donors. Study outcomes and limitations: In the 120 or so validation repertoires, more than 85% of cluster scores exceeded 0, per a later analysis. Most TCR sequences proved rare, with some public TCRs found in many donors. The study flagged some 170 TCR beta chains as cytomegalovirus-associated.

Germline assignment: CDR1 MNHEY and CDR2 SMNVEV (reference sequence). The CDR3 runs 15 residues. Trimming shortened V by 4 bases and J by 2 bases, and 14 bases separated the two germline ends. The sequence came from a man between 18 and 29 years old in good health and CMV-seronegative. This rearrangement joins TRBV27 to TRBJ2-5; the D gene is possibly TRBD1 (6 bases). Material for sequencing was PBMCs. CDR3 residues: CASSSPGQIQETQYF. As DNA, the CDR3 is TGTGCCAGCAGTTCCCCGGGACAAATACAAGAGACCCAGTACTTC.